This TCR beta chain originates from a study of PD-L1 blockade in urothelial cancer. As for the study in general: In terms of prior chemotherapy, patients had received 0 to 3 regimens. Blood analysis occurred 3 weeks (second dose) and 6 weeks after treatment start. Counts from blood samples showed a median of 141,255 T cells.

Profiled with immunoSEQ multiplex PCR; TCRdb holds only in-frame clones, not every one. The sample carries tens of thousands of clones, around 81% recorded once. Documented time point: pretreatment peripheral blood. Sampling of each patient yielded between 1 and 8 specimens, collected pretreatment and on-treatment. Germline values: CDR1 LNHDA, CDR2 SQIVND (reference sequence). V lost 2 bases, J lost 1 base, and 11 bases lay in between. The CDR3 length is 15 residues. The clonotype comes from a man aged 70 or older with urothelial cancer. The genes are TRBV19 and TRBJ1-1; D is possibly TRBD1 (5 bases). Sequenced here: PBMCs, sampled around atezolizumab (anti-PD-L1) treatment. CDR3 sequence reads: CASSILGHSNTEAFF. The CDR3 bases are TGTGCCAGTAGTATACTAGGACACTCGAACACTGAAGCTTTCTTT.